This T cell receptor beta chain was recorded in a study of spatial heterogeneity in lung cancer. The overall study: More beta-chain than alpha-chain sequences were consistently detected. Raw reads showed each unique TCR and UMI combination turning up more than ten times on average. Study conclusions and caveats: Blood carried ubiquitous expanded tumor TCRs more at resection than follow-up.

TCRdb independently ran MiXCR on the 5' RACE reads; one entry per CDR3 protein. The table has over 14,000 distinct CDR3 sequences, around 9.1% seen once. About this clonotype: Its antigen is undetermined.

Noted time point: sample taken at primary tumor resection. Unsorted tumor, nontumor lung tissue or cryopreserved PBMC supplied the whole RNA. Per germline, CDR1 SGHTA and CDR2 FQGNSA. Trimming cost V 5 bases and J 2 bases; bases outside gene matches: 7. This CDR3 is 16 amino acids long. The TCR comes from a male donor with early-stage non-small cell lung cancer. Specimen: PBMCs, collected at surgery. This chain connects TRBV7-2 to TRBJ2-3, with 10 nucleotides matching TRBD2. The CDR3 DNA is TGTGCCAGCAGCCTTACTAGCGGGGCATACACAGATACGCAGTATTTT. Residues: CASSLTSGAYTDTQYF.